One T cell receptor beta chain is described in this entry. This CDR3 is built from 16 residues. V lost 5 bases to trimming and J lost 7 bases; unmatched junction nucleotides: 10. Germline CDR1 LNHNV, CDR2 YYDKDF (reference sequence). Time point of the sample: peripheral blood 6 weeks after treatment start. TCRdb's copy holds only in-frame clones and misses some; the assay was immunoSEQ multiplex PCR. Of some 39,000 clones in the sample, 70% to 90% were seen once. This record belongs to a study of PD-L1 blockade in urothelial cancer. On the study more broadly: The authors examined blood 3 weeks (second dose) and 6 weeks after treatment start. Reported median T cell count for blood samples was more than 140,000.

The sample was PBMCs, taken around atezolizumab (anti-PD-L1) treatment. The chain is built from TRBV15 and TRBJ2-1, with TRBD2 matching 11 bases. This receptor was identified in a man between 65 and 79 years old with urothelial cancer. The CDR3 reads CATSPLLAGEGNEQFF. The DNA for the CDR3 is TGTGCCACCAGCCCTTTACTAGCGGGAGAGGGGAATGAGCAGTTCTTC.